These 29 T cell receptor beta chains were sequenced from one sample in a study of blood T cell repertoires in COVID-19. Repertoires were generated with immunoSEQ multiplex PCR, while TCRdb's copy carries only in-frame clones and drops some. This table holds under 150,000 clones, 80% found once. Sequenced sample: peripheral blood. All receptors come from a man in his sixties with active or convalescent COVID-19.

The chain joins TRBV3-1 (or the pseudogene TRBV3-2) to TRBJ2-7; 11 bases align to TRBD2. CDR3 length equals 14 residues. The V segment lost 4 bases and the J segment 12 bases; nucleotides outside the gene matches: 11. The germline gives CDR1 LGHDT, CDR2 YNNKEL (reference sequence). The CDR3: CASSPRTSGSQWYF. CDR3 nucleotide sequence: TGTGCCAGCAGCCCCCGAACTAGCGGGAGTCAGTGGTACTTC.

V usage is TRBV12-5 and J usage is TRBJ1-1, with D perhaps TRBD1 (6 bases). The V and J ends lost 5 bases and 4 bases respectively, with 20 bases between them. The CDR3 spans 16 residues. Germline lookup yields CDR1 LGHNT and CDR2 FRNRAP. CDR3 region: CASGPTVAGATTEAFF. Written as DNA, the CDR3 is TGTGCTAGTGGTCCTACCGTTGCGGGGGCGACCACTGAAGCTTTCTTT.

This chain joins TRBV28 and TRBJ2-1; 11 bases are a match to TRBD1. The CDR3 has 15 residues. J gave up 8 bases and V 5 bases, and 8 bases lay outside the gene matches. Germline V gene lookup returns CDR1 MDHEN and CDR2 SYDVKM. Written as DNA, the CDR3 is TGTGCCAGCAGTCGCTTGGGACAGGGGGGCGATGAGCAGTTCTTC. This codes for CASSRLGQGGDEQFF.

The chain links TRBV4-2 to TRBJ1-3, with 8 bases identical to TRBD1. V dropped 6 bases and J dropped 2; count of bases not matched to a gene: 15. CDR1 and CDR2 from the germline V gene are LGHNA and YNFKEQ. The CDR3 is 18 residues long. This CDR3 is CASRKGGQEIGAGNTIYF. CDR3 DNA sequence: TGTGCCAGCAGGAAGGGGGGACAGGAGATCGGAGCTGGAAACACCATATATTTT.

CDR3 DNA sequence: TGTGCCAGCAGCCTCGGGGACTTTGGAGGCTACACCTTC. This gives the protein CASSLGDFGGYTF. The chain joins TRBV7-9 to TRBJ1-2, with D maybe TRBD1 (5 bases). Trimming stripped 5 bases from V and 8 bases from J, with 15 bases between. The CDR3 runs 13 residues. CDR1 is SEHNR, CDR2 FQNEAQ, per germline (reference sequence).

J is TRBJ2-1 and V is TRBV25-1; 9 bases agree with TRBD1. Germline-derived CDR1 and CDR2 are MGHDK and SYGVNS. This CDR3 spans 15 amino acids. V was clipped by 3 bases and J by 5 bases; unmatched bases: 5. The CDR3 nucleotides read TGTGCCAGCAGTGATAGGGACAGGGTTAACAATGAGCAGTTCTTC. Protein product: CASSDRDRVNNEQFF.

The V call is TRBV7-2, the J call TRBJ2-5, with TRBD1 matching 8 bases. This CDR3 contains 17 residues. V lost 5 bases to trimming and J lost 4 bases; unmatched junction nucleotides: 15. Germline-derived CDR1 and CDR2 are SGHTA and FQGNSA. The CDR3 sequence: CASSRESRGRLRETQYF. DNA for the CDR3: TGTGCCAGCAGCCGTGAAAGCAGGGGGCGTTTACGAGAGACCCAGTACTTC.

V gene TRBV14 combines with J gene TRBJ1-1, with D possibly being TRBD1 (5 bases). Trimming stripped 4 bases from V and 0 bases from J, with 12 bases between. CDR1 SGHDN and CDR2 FVKESK come from the germline V gene. The CDR3 runs 15 residues. The DNA for the CDR3 is TGTGCCAGCAGCCCATTGACAGTCATGAACACTGAAGCTTTCTTT. Translated: CASSPLTVMNTEAFF.

There are a few counts of this clone. The chain combines TRBV11-3 with TRBJ1-1; D uncertain. The ends were cut back, 4 bases at V and 1 base at J, with 13 bases in the middle. The CDR3 spans 15 residues. Germline values: CDR1 SGHNT, CDR2 YENEEA. DNA for the CDR3: TGTGCCAGCAGCTCTAACCAGGATCCGAACACTGAAGCTTTCTTT. Its translation is CASSSNQDPNTEAFF.

The chain carries TRBV5-1 and TRBJ2-5; 10 bases map to TRBD2. Germline CDR1 and CDR2: SGHRS and YFSETQ. The V segment lost 3 bases and the J segment 2 bases; nucleotides outside the gene matches: 7. The CDR3 extends over 16 amino acids. DNA for the CDR3: TGCGCCAGCAGCTGGGGGACTAGCGCTAGTCAAGAGACCCAGTACTTC. It is translated as CASSWGTSASQETQYF.

The gene calls are TRBV18 and TRBJ2-2; the D is unclear. Germline-derived CDR1 and CDR2 are KGHSH and LQKENI. V gave up 3 bases and J gave up 0 bases, with 8 bases separating them. The CDR3 extends over 15 amino acids. The chain's CDR3 is CASSPGNTNTGELFF. The DNA of the CDR3 is TGTGCCAGCTCACCGGGCAACACGAACACCGGGGAGCTGTTTTTT.

The genes are TRBV10-3 and TRBJ2-1; no firm D call. CDR3 length: 13 amino acids. V was shortened by 5 bases and J by 5 bases, with 10 bases between the two germline ends. From germline, CDR1 is ENHRY and CDR2 SYGVKD. CDR3 nucleotides: TGTGCCATCAGTTCGTTCCGGGACAATGAGCAGTTCTTC. Its translation is CAISSFRDNEQFF.

This chain joins TRBV7-7 and TRBJ2-5; 7 bases line up with TRBD2. The germline V gene encodes CDR1 SSHAT and CDR2 FNYEAQ (reference sequence). V was clipped by 5 bases and J by 0 bases; unmatched bases: 6. The length of the CDR3 is 15 residues. CDR3 in DNA: TGTGCCAGCAGCCCTAGCGGCACGTACCAAGAGACCCAGTACTTC. It is translated as CASSPSGTYQETQYF.

The chain employs TRBV27 and TRBJ2-1, with TRBD2 matching 10 bases. Germline V CDR1 and CDR2: MNHEY, SMNVEV (reference sequence). J gave up 3 bases and V 8 bases, and 19 bases lay outside the gene matches. This CDR3 spans 19 amino acids. The CDR3 loop is CASATGNFLAGDHYNEQFF. As DNA, the CDR3 is TGTGCCAGCGCCACAGGGAATTTTCTAGCGGGAGATCACTACAATGAGCAGTTCTTC.

This chain links TRBV24-1 with TRBJ1-5; 7 bases match TRBD1. The CDR3 is 17 amino acids. Germline-derived CDR1 and CDR2 are KGHDR and SFDVKD. With 4 bases clipped from V and 4 bases from J, the junction kept 12 bases outside the gene matches. The CDR3: CATSEGPRDSLNQPQHF. The CDR3 DNA reads TGTGCCACCAGTGAGGGACCCCGGGACAGCCTTAATCAGCCCCAGCATTTT.

The CDR3 DNA reads as TGTGCCAGCTCTACAGGGGATCAGCCCCAGCATTTT. This gives the protein CASSTGDQPQHF. This chain connects TRBV27 to TRBJ1-5; 7 bases map to TRBD1. CDR1 and CDR2 (germline): MNHEY, SMNVEV (reference sequence). The CDR3 runs to 12 residues. J lost 5 bases, V lost 8 bases, and 3 bases had no gene match.

This chain uses TRBV10-3 with TRBJ2-3; 7 bases fit TRBD1. Trimming at V came to 6 bases and at J to 0 bases, leaving 3 bases not matched to a gene. CDR3 length: 14 residues. The germline V gene has CDR1 ENHRY and CDR2 SYGVKD. DNA of the CDR3: TGTGCCATCAGATGGGACAGCAGCACAGATACGCAGTATTTT. This codes for CAIRWDSSTDTQYF.

The chain is built from TRBV7-2 and TRBJ2-7, with a tentative D call TRBD1 (6 bases). The germline V gene encodes CDR1 SGHTA and CDR2 FQGNSA. This CDR3 has 12 residues. Trimming pared 4 bases from V and 12 bases from J, leaving 16 bases between. The CDR3, as DNA: TGTGCCAGCAGCTCATTACAGGGCGTCCTGTACTTC. It codes for CASSSLQGVLYF.

A few counts support this clone. The chain employs TRBV2 and TRBJ1-4; TRBD1 might be the D (6 bases). The germline gives CDR1 SNHLY, CDR2 FYNNEI. The V end lost 4 bases, the J end lost 8 bases, and 17 bases lay between the germline ends. The CDR3 is made up of 15 amino acids. The CDR3 loop is CASSGSGHGGEKLFF. The CDR3 coding sequence is TGTGCCAGCAGTGGCTCGGGACATGGTGGAGAAAAACTGTTTTTT.

This clone was seen a few times. The chain carries TRBV29-1 and TRBJ2-6; 10 bases fit TRBD1. The V gene's germline CDR1 is SQVTM and CDR2 ANQGSEA. Trimming at V came to 7 bases and at J to 0 bases, leaving 9 bases not matched to a gene. The CDR3 runs 17 residues. The CDR3 here is CSARGQGSPSGANVLTF. CDR3 bases: TGCAGCGCTCGGGGACAGGGGTCCCCCTCTGGGGCCAACGTCCTGACTTTC.

J is TRBJ2-1 and V is TRBV13; 7 bases are a match to TRBD2. After removal of 4 bases from V and 0 bases from J, the junction contained 9 bases not matched to a gene. CDR3 size: 17 residues. Germline lookup yields CDR1 PRHDT and CDR2 FYEKMQ (reference sequence). In nucleotides, the CDR3 is TGTGCCAGCAGCTCCACTAGGGGCGGGAGCTCCTACAATGAGCAGTTCTTC. It codes for CASSSTRGGSSYNEQFF.

CDR3 bases: TGTGCCAGCAGCTTGGTCCGGGGGAACACTGAAGCTTTCTTT. It is translated as CASSLVRGNTEAFF. The chain has TRBV5-4 and TRBJ1-1, with no clear D. The germline V gene encodes CDR1 SGHNT and CDR2 YYREEE (reference sequence). V was trimmed by 0 bases and J by 1 base, leaving 7 bases between them. CDR3 size: 14 residues.

This chain joins TRBV28 and TRBJ2-1; 7 nucleotides agree with TRBD1. With V trimmed by 3 bases and J by 9 bases, 5 bases remained unmatched. Germline CDR1 reads MDHEN; CDR2 reads SYDVKM. The CDR3 runs to 13 residues. Written as DNA, the CDR3 is TGTGCCAGCAGTTTTCAATACAGGGGTGAGCAGTTCTTC. Protein: CASSFQYRGEQFF. The full variable domain, completed using reference TRBV28 and TRBJ2-1, is DVKVTQSSRYLVKRTGEKVFLECVQDMDHENMFWYRQDPGLGLRLIYFSYDVKMKEKGDIPEGYSVSREKKERFSLILESASTNQTSMYLCASSFQYRGEQFFGPGTRLTVL.

The rearrangement links TRBV11-2 to TRBJ2-3, with TRBD2 as a possible D gene (6 bases). The ends were cut back, 6 bases at V and 4 bases at J, with 17 bases in the middle. This CDR3 has 15 residues. Germline loops: CDR1 SGHAT, CDR2 FQNNGV. The CDR3 DNA follows: TGTGCCAGCAGGCGTTCGGGAGCGTTCGCAGATACGCAGTATTTT. Translation gives CASRRSGAFADTQYF. The whole variable domain, filled in from reference TRBV11-2 and TRBJ2-3, reads EAGVAQSPRYKIIEKRQSVAFWCNPISGHATLYWYQQILGQGPKLLIQFQNNGVVDDSQLPKDRFSAERLKGVDSTLKIQPAKLEDSAVYLCASRRSGAFADTQYFGPGTRLTVL.

The chain employs TRBV27 and TRBJ2-7; tentatively, D is TRBD2 (5 bases). The CDR3 is 13 amino acids. The V and J ends lost 8 bases and 3 bases respectively, with 14 bases between them. Germline assignment: CDR1 MNHEY and CDR2 SMNVEV (reference sequence). This chain's CDR3 is CASARTSNYEQYF. The CDR3 DNA reads as TGTGCCAGCGCTAGGACTTCAAACTACGAGCAGTACTTC.

The chain combines TRBV5-1 with TRBJ2-1; the D gene is possibly TRBD2 (6 bases). Germline V gene sequence: CDR1 SGHRS, CDR2 YFSETQ. V was pared by 2 bases and J by 10 bases, with 19 bases between. The CDR3 consists of 15 residues. CDR3 loop: CASSFNGRESYEQFF. CDR3 coding DNA: TGCGCCAGCAGCTTTAATGGGCGGGAATCCTACGAGCAGTTCTTC.

This clone has a handful of counts. This rearrangement joins TRBV14 to TRBJ2-7; 8 nucleotides match TRBD1. The CDR3 consists of 12 residues. Per the germline V gene, CDR1 is SGHDN and CDR2 is FVKESK. Trimming took 6 bases from V and 5 from J; bases not matched to a gene: 3. In DNA, the CDR3 is TGTGCCAGCAGTCGACAGGGGAACGAGCAGTACTTC. Translation gives CASSRQGNEQYF.

The rearrangement links TRBV5-1 to TRBJ2-3; TRBD2 aligns across 9 bases. The junction had 3 bases not matched to a gene; V was cut back by 0 bases and J by 1 base. Per the germline V gene, CDR1 is SGHRS and CDR2 is YFSETQ. CDR3 size: 16 residues. The CDR3 nucleotides are TGCGCCAGCAGCTTGGGACTAGCGGAGGGCACAGATACGCAGTATTTT. This codes for CASSLGLAEGTDTQYF.

The V and J genes are TRBV7-2 and TRBJ1-5, with unresolved D. The germline V gene has CDR1 SGHTA and CDR2 FQGNSA. With 3 bases removed from V and 3 bases from J, the gap between germline ends came to 15 bases. This CDR3 has 16 amino acids. Here the CDR3 reads CASSLRLNDYNQPQHF. CDR3 nucleotides: TGTGCCAGCAGCTTGCGGTTGAATGACTACAATCAGCCCCAGCATTTT.